What follows are 12 T cell receptor beta chains derived from one specimen sequenced in a study of T cells after yellow fever vaccination. TCRdb passed the 5' RACE reads through MiXCR, listing each CDR3 protein once. The sample lists some 350,000 distinct CDR3 sequences, 8.7% occurring once. The sample consisted of PBMCs, taken on the day of the first yellow fever vaccination. These receptors were obtained from a man aged 18-30 years who received the YFV17D yellow fever vaccine.

This clonotype was detected a few times. CDR3 protein: CSASSDQETQYF. The DNA of the CDR3 is TGCAGTGCTAGTAGCGACCAAGAGACCCAGTACTTC. The chain joins TRBV20-1 to TRBJ2-5; D possibly corresponds to TRBD2 (5 bases). The CDR3 is 12 residues long. The V end lost 3 bases, the J end lost 0 bases, and 5 bases lay between the germline ends. The germline V gene encodes CDR1 DFQATT and CDR2 SNEGSKA (reference sequence).

The chain recombines TRBV5-1 with TRBJ2-5; tentative D call: TRBD2 (5 bases). Germline CDR1 and CDR2: SGHRS and YFSETQ. This CDR3 is built from 15 residues. V dropped 1 base and J dropped 2 bases, with 12 bases sitting between them. The CDR3 region is CASSLQGLIQETQYF. CDR3 nucleotides: TGCGCCAGCAGCTTGCAAGGACTGATACAAGAGACCCAGTACTTC.

The chain carries TRBV12-3 or TRBV12-4 and TRBJ2-5; no clear D. Trimming stripped 6 bases from V and 5 bases from J, with 16 bases between. The CDR3 length is 14 residues. DNA of the CDR3: TGTGCCAGCAGCCCCGACATCCACGGGGAGACCCAGTACTTC. It is translated as CASSPDIHGETQYF.

The J gene is TRBJ2-3, the V gene TRBV5-4; 11 nucleotides align to TRBD2. The CDR3 has 19 residues. Trimming took 1 base from V and 2 from J; bases not matched to a gene: 12. Germline lookup yields CDR1 SGHNT and CDR2 YYREEE (reference sequence). The CDR3 nucleotides read TGTGCCAGCAGCTTGCCCGCCGGGGGACTAGCGGACCTCACAGATACGCAGTATTTT. Translated: CASSLPAGGLADLTDTQYF.

This clonotype has more than one count but fewer than ten. This chain connects TRBV13 to TRBJ1-6; D not resolved. Germline loops: CDR1 PRHDT, CDR2 FYEKMQ (reference sequence). V dropped 5 bases and J dropped 0 bases, with 14 bases sitting between them. CDR3 length: 17 amino acids. CDR3 nucleotide sequence: TGTGCCAGCAGCGCGAGCCCTATAAGCTCCTATAATTCACCCCTCCACTTT. Translation: CASSASPISSYNSPLHF.

The chain is built from TRBV28 and TRBJ1-2; TRBD1 is a possible D gene (6 bases). The CDR3 contains 14 residues. Germline CDR1 and CDR2: MDHEN and SYDVKM. Trimming stripped 7 bases from V and 8 bases from J, with 20 bases between. The CDR3 region is CASNRSDRREGYTF. CDR3 coding DNA: TGTGCCAGCAACCGCTCTGACAGGAGGGAAGGCTACACCTTC.

This clonotype turned up a few times. The DNA of the CDR3 is TGCGCCAGCAAAAGGGGGGTAGCGGGCAGCACAGATACGCAGTATTTT. This sequence encodes CASKRGVAGSTDTQYF. The chain couples TRBV5-1 to TRBJ2-3; tentatively, D is TRBD2 (7 bases). This CDR3 spans 16 amino acids. V was clipped by 6 bases and J by 0 bases, with 17 bases between them. Germline V gene lookup returns CDR1 SGHRS and CDR2 YFSETQ. Combining the CDR3 with reference TRBV5-1 and TRBJ2-3 gives the whole variable domain KAGVTQTPRYLIKTRGQQVTLSCSPISGHRSVSWYQQTPGQGLQFLFEYFSETQRNKGNFPGRFSGRQFSNSRSEMNVSTLELGDSALYLCASKRGVAGSTDTQYFGPGTRLTVL.

This clonotype was counted at least ten times. The genes are TRBV7-2 and TRBJ2-1; TRBD1 or TRBD2 may be the D gene (6 bases each). CDR3 length equals 15 residues. Germline CDR1 SGHTA, CDR2 FQGNSA. The V end lost 5 bases, the J end lost 4 bases, and 15 bases lay between the germline ends. The CDR3 coding sequence is TGTGCCAGCAGCCCTAGGAGGGGACAATACAATGAGCAGTTCTTC. Its translation is CASSPRRGQYNEQFF.

This clonotype was counted only a few times. The rearrangement joins TRBV20-1 to TRBJ2-1; TRBD2 is a possible D gene (6 bases). This CDR3 spans 15 amino acids. The V gene lost 5 bases and the J gene lost 7 bases, with 21 bases spanning the gap. Germline V gene data show CDR1 as DFQATT and CDR2 as SNEGSKA (reference sequence). DNA of the CDR3: TGCAGTGCTCCCGCCGGGGGTGGGGCAGGTAATGAGCAGTTCTTC. Translated: CSAPAGGGAGNEQFF.

A few counts support this clonotype. This chain connects TRBV4-3 to TRBJ2-3; 8 positions match TRBD2. With V trimmed by 7 bases and J by 2 bases, 11 bases remained unmatched. Germline-derived CDR1 and CDR2 are LGHNA and YSLEER. The CDR3 spans 16 residues. The CDR3 loop reads CASKQYTSGLTDTQYF. The CDR3 nucleotides are TGCGCCAGCAAACAATATACTAGCGGACTCACAGATACGCAGTATTTT.

This clonotype was seen more than once but under ten times. The CDR3 bases are TGCAGTGCTAGTTTCTTAGCGTTGAAGACCCAGTACTTC. Its translation is CSASFLALKTQYF. The rearrangement uses TRBV20-1 and TRBJ2-5, with D possibly matching TRBD2 (5 bases). V was pared by 3 bases and J by 6 bases, with 14 bases between. CDR3 size: 13 residues. Germline V CDR1 and CDR2: DFQATT, SNEGSKA (reference sequence).

Many counts were recorded for this clonotype. The chain links TRBV12-3 or TRBV12-4 to TRBJ2-7; tentative D call: TRBD2 (5 bases). Trimming cost V 5 bases and J 0 bases, with 8 bases left between them. The CDR3 runs 13 residues. The CDR3 reads CASSAGDSYEQYF. CDR3 sequence (DNA): TGTGCCAGCAGTGCCGGGGACTCCTACGAGCAGTACTTC.